This passage covers 14 T cell receptor beta chains from one sample sequenced in a study of response to subunit inactivated influenza vaccine. TCRdb reprocessed the RT-PCR reads via MiXCR and lists one record per CDR3 protein. The data show about 520,000 distinct CDR3 sequences, approximately 7.2% seen once. The specimen comprised PBMCs from blood, sampled around 25 months after vaccination. Receptor source: a man between 50 and 70 years old who received an inactivated influenza vaccine.

This clonotype has ten or more counts. The chain recombines TRBV25-1 with TRBJ2-1, with 7 bases aligning to TRBD1. Germline V gene sequence: CDR1 MGHDK, CDR2 SYGVNS. J gave up 6 bases and V 6 bases, and 5 bases lay outside the gene matches. The CDR3 has 13 residues. The CDR3 reads CASSRQGGNEQFF. Written as DNA, the CDR3 is TGTGCCAGCAGCCGACAGGGTGGCAATGAGCAGTTCTTC.

V is TRBV10-3 and J is TRBJ2-2; TRBD1 or TRBD2 may be the D gene (5 bases each). The V gene lost 3 bases and the J gene lost 5 bases, with 13 bases spanning the gap. The CDR3 length is 15 residues. From germline, CDR1 is ENHRY and CDR2 SYGVKD. CDR3 region: CAISDSNRRTGELFF. The CDR3 DNA is TGTGCCATCAGTGACAGCAACAGGAGGACCGGGGAGCTGTTTTTT.

The rearrangement uses TRBV5-1 and TRBJ1-1, with TRBD1 identical over 10 bases. Germline loops: CDR1 SGHRS, CDR2 YFSETQ. This CDR3 is built from 14 residues. V trimming: 5 bases; J trimming: 5 bases; junction bases outside the gene matches: 6. CDR3 nucleotide sequence: TGCGCCAGCAGGTGGACAGGGGGTTATACTGAAGCTTTCTTT. Translation: CASRWTGGYTEAFF.

This clonotype showed up many times. V gene TRBV14 combines with J gene TRBJ2-1; no reliable D call. Looked up from germline, CDR1 is SGHDN and CDR2 is FVKESK. The ends were cut back, 5 bases at V and 8 bases at J, with 13 bases in the middle. The CDR3 has 13 amino acids. CDR3 DNA sequence: TGTGCCAGCAGCAAGTTTCAGAAGGATGAGCAGTTCTTC. Translated, it gives CASSKFQKDEQFF.

The chain is built from TRBV10-3 and TRBJ1-2, with D unresolved. This CDR3 comprises 13 residues. The ends were cut back, 8 bases at V and 1 base at J, with 11 bases in the middle. CDR1 is ENHRY and CDR2 is SYGVKD in the germline V gene. CDR3 bases: TGTGCCATCCTCGGTCTCGATAACTATGGCTACACCTTC. Its translation: CAILGLDNYGYTF.

V is TRBV5-1 and J is TRBJ2-5; D is ambiguous. CDR3 size: 13 residues. V was pared by 2 bases and J by 2 bases, with 7 bases between. From germline, CDR1 is SGHRS and CDR2 YFSETQ. The CDR3 nucleotides read TGCGCCAGCAGCTTTTTGCCGCAAGAGACCCAGTACTTC. Translating it yields CASSFLPQETQYF. Complete variable domain (other parts from reference TRBV5-1 and TRBJ2-5): KAGVTQTPRYLIKTRGQQVTLSCSPISGHRSVSWYQQTPGQGLQFLFEYFSETQRNKGNFPGRFSGRQFSNSRSEMNVSTLELGDSALYLCASSFLPQETQYFGPGTRLLVL.

The chain recombines TRBV12-3 or TRBV12-4 with TRBJ2-1; tentatively, D is TRBD1 (5 bases). CDR3 length: 18 residues. V lost 11 bases and J 4 bases, leaving 30 bases between the germline ends. The CDR3 loop reads CACCSAVGSRQKYNEQFF. The CDR3, as DNA: TGTGCCTGCTGTTCCGCCGTGGGTTCCAGACAGAAATACAATGAGCAGTTCTTC.

This clonotype was counted between two and nine times. The chain combines TRBV28 with TRBJ2-4; D gene ambiguous. Germline CDR1 MDHEN, CDR2 SYDVKM. Trimming removed 10 bases from V and 6 bases from J, with 13 bases in between. This CDR3 has 12 residues. This CDR3 reads CATYSYANIQYF. In DNA, the CDR3 is TGTGCCACCTATAGTTATGCAAACATTCAGTACTTC. The full variable domain, its missing parts supplied by reference TRBV28 and TRBJ2-4, is DVKVTQSSRYLVKRTGEKVFLECVQDMDHENMFWYRQDPGLGLRLIYFSYDVKMKEKGDIPEGYSVSREKKERFSLILESASTNQTSMYLCATYSYANIQYFGAGTRLSVL.

In its sample, this clonotype was seen a few times. The rearrangement links TRBV3-1 to TRBJ2-1; D remains ambiguous. CDR1 and CDR2 (germline): LGHDT, YNNKEL (reference sequence). V was clipped by 3 bases and J by 4 bases, with 10 bases between them. This CDR3 is built from 14 residues. This chain's CDR3 is CASSQSGLYNEQFF. The CDR3 DNA reads TGTGCCAGCAGCCAGTCGGGCCTTTACAATGAGCAGTTCTTC.

A few counts support this clonotype. This chain links TRBV6-2 or TRBV6-3 with TRBJ2-7, with D unresolved. Germline loops: CDR1 MNHEY, CDR2 SVGEGT. The CDR3 has 12 amino acids. Trimming left V 5 bases short and J 3 bases short, with 8 bases between. The CDR3 coding sequence is TGTGCCAGCAGTCGGAAAGGCTACGAGCAGTACTTC. Translated: CASSRKGYEQYF.

The rearrangement joins TRBV18 to TRBJ2-1; 11 positions match TRBD2. Germline CDR1 KGHSH, CDR2 LQKENI. CDR3 size: 18 residues. The J segment lost 7 bases and the V segment lost 3 bases, leaving 14 bases of the junction unmatched. The CDR3 coding sequence is TGTGCCAGCTCACCGATGATGATCTTAGCGGGAGGGTGGAATGAGCAGTTCTTC. This encodes CASSPMMILAGGWNEQFF.

The table lists this clonotype with a few counts. CDR3 in DNA: TGCGCCAGCAGCCAAAGACCGGCAGATACGCAGTATTTT. Protein sequence: CASSQRPADTQYF. The chain links TRBV4-3 to TRBJ2-3; D is unresolved. Germline V gives CDR1 LGHNA, CDR2 YSLEER. The CDR3 covers 13 residues. V was shortened by 2 bases and J by 4 bases, with 7 bases between the two germline ends.

This clonotype was detected ten times or more. The rearrangement joins TRBV10-3 to TRBJ2-7; the D is unclear. Trimming removed 2 bases at V and 0 bases at J, with 11 bases between. Germline values: CDR1 ENHRY, CDR2 SYGVKD. CDR3 length equals 15 residues. CDR3 residues: CAISEQKLASYEQYF. As DNA, the CDR3 is TGTGCCATCAGTGAGCAGAAACTTGCCTCCTACGAGCAGTACTTC.

At least ten counts were recorded for this clonotype. This sequence joins TRBV12-3 or TRBV12-4 and TRBJ2-1; 9 nucleotides align to TRBD1. The CDR3 is made up of 16 amino acids. With 4 bases clipped from V and 3 bases from J, the junction kept 7 bases outside the gene matches. CDR3 sequence reads: CASSYSGTGFYNEQFF. DNA of the CDR3: TGTGCCAGCAGTTACTCCGGGACAGGGTTCTACAATGAGCAGTTCTTC.